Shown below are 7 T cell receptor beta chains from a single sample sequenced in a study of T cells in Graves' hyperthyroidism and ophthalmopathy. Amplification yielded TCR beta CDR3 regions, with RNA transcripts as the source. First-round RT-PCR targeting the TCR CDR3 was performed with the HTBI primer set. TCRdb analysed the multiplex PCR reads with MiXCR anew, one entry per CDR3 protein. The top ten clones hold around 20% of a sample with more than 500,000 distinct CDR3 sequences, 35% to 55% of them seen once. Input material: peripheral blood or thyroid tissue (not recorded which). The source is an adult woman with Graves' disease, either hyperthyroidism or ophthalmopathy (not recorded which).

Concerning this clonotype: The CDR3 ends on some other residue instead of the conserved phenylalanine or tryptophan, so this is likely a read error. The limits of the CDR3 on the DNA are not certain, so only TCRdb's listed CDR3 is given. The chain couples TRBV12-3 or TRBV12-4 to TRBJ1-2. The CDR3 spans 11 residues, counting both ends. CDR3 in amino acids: CASTSASGYTY.

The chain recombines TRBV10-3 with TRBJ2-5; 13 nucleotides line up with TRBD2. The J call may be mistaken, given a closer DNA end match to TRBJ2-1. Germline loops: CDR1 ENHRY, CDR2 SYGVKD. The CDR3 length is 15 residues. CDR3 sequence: CAISESTSGRYWQFF. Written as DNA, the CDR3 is TGTGCCATCAGTGAGTCGACTAGCGGGAGGTATTGGCAGTTCTTC.

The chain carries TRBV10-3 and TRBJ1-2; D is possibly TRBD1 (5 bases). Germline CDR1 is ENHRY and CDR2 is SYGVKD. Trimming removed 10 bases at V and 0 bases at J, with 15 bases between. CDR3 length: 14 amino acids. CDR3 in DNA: TGTGCCAGTAACCGGGACCGAGCTAACTATGGCTACACCTTC. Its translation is CASNRDRANYGYTF.

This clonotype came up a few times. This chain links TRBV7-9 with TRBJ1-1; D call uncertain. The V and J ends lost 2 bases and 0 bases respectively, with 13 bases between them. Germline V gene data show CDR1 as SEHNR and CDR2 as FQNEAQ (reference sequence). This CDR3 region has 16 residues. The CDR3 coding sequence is TGTGCCAGCAGCTTAAGGCCTGACACGATGAACACTGAAGCTTTCTTT. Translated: CASSLRPDTMNTEAFF. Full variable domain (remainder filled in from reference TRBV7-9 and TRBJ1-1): DTGVSQNPRHKITKRGQNVTFRCDPISEHNRLYWYRQTLGQGPEFLTYFQNEAQLEKSRLLSDRFSAERPKGSFSTLEIQRTEQGDSAMYLCASSLRPDTMNTEAFFGQGTRLTVV.

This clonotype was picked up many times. The CDR3 nucleotides read TGTGCCAGCAGCGTCGGGACAGGGGACACCTACGAGCAGTACTTC. It codes for CASSVGTGDTYEQYF. The chain recombines TRBV9 with TRBJ2-7; 10 positions agree with TRBD1. J lost 2 bases, V lost 2 bases, and 4 bases had no gene match. CDR3 length: 15 residues. CDR1 and CDR2 from the germline V gene are SGDLS and YYNGEE.

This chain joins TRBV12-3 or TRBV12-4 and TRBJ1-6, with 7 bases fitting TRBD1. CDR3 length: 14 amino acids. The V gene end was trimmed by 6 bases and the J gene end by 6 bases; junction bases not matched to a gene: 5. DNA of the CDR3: TGTGCCAGCAGCCAGACAGGGAGTAATTCACCCCTCCACTTT. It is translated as CASSQTGSNSPLHF.

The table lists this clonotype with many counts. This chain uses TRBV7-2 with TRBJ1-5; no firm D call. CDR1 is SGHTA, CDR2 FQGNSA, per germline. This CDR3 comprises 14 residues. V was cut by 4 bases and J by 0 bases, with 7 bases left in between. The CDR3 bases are TGTGCCAGCAGCTGGAGGAGTAGCAATCAGCCCCAGCATTTT. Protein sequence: CASSWRSSNQPQHF. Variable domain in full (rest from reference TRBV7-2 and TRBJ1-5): GAGVSQSPSNKVTEKGKDVELRCDPISGHTALYWYRQSLGQGLEFLIYFQGNSAPDKSGLPSDRFSAERTGGSVSTLTIQRTQQEDSAVYLCASSWRSSNQPQHFGDGTRLSIL.